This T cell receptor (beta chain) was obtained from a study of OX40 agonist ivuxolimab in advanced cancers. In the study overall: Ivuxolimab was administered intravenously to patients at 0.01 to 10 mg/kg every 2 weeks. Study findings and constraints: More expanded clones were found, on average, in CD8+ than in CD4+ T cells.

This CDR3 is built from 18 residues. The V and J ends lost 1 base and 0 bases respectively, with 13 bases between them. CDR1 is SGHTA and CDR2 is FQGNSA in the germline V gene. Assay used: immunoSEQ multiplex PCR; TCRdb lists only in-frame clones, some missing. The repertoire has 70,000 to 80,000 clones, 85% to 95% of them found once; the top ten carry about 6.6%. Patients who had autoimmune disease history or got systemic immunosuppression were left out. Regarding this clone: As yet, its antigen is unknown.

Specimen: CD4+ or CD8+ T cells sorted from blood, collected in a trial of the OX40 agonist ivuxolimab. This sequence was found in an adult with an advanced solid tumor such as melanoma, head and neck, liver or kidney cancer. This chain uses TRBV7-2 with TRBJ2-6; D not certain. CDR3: CASSLGSRRYSGANVLTF. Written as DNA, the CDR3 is TGTGCCAGCAGCTTAGGCTCTAGGAGATACTCTGGGGCCAACGTCCTGACTTTC.